This is a list of T cell receptor beta chains from one sample in a study of shared clonotypes between healthy human individuals. Assay used: immunoSEQ multiplex PCR; TCRdb lists only in-frame clones, some missing. The sample has some 2,100,000 clones; 85% to 95% are singletons. Sample: naive CD8+ T cells from PBMCs. The receptors stem from a man between 18 and 29 years old in good health. Some clones in this sample may be carry-over from other donors' samples. CDR3s include the opening cysteine and the closing phenylalanine or tryptophan. D genes are given only for firm matches. Size tells how often a clone was seen (once, few, many) or the class of an expanded clone, and some rows leave it out.

d_call: TRBD1; v_call: TRBV6-5; clone_size: .; j_call: TRBJ1-1; cdr3_nt: TGTGCCAGCCGACAGGGTAGAACCACTGAAGCTTTCTTT; cdr3_aa: CASRQGRTTEAFF
d_call: TRBD2; v_call: TRBV2; clone_size: .; j_call: TRBJ2-2; cdr3_nt: TGTGCCAGCAGTGGGACCGCGGGAGGGTCCGTCGGGGAGCTGTTTTTT; cdr3_aa: CASSGTAGGSVGELFF
d_call: .; v_call: TRBV27; clone_size: .; j_call: TRBJ2-1; cdr3_nt: TGTGCCAGCACTAAGGGGGGACACGGATTCAATGAGCAGTTCTTC; cdr3_aa: CASTKGGHGFNEQFF
d_call: .; v_call: TRBV7-9; clone_size: .; j_call: TRBJ2-3; cdr3_nt: TGTGCCAGCAGCTTTCCCGGGAGCACAGATACGCAGTATTTT; cdr3_aa: CASSFPGSTDTQYF
d_call: .; v_call: TRBV9; clone_size: .; j_call: TRBJ1-1; cdr3_nt: TGTGCCAGCAGCCCAACAGGTTACATGAACACTGAAGCTTTCTTT; cdr3_aa: CASSPTGYMNTEAFF
d_call: .; v_call: TRBV19; clone_size: .; j_call: TRBJ1-1; cdr3_nt: TGTGCCAGTAGTTGGTCAACTAGGATGAACACTGAAGCTTTCTTT; cdr3_aa: CASSWSTRMNTEAFF
d_call: .; v_call: TRBV4-1; clone_size: .; j_call: TRBJ1-2; cdr3_nt: TGCGCCAGCAGCCAAGCCTACGGGACTGCCTTCACCTATGGCTACACCTTC; cdr3_aa: CASSQAYGTAFTYGYTF
d_call: .; v_call: TRBV28; clone_size: once; j_call: TRBJ2-6; cdr3_nt: TGTGCCAGCGCGACCGGACAGTTTCTCTCTGGGGCCAACGTCCTGACTTTC; cdr3_aa: CASATGQFLSGANVLTF
d_call: TRBD2; v_call: TRBV5-3; clone_size: .; j_call: TRBJ2-1; cdr3_nt: TGTGCCAGAAGCCCTGGGACTAGCGGGAGGCGAAAAGAGCAGTTCTTC; cdr3_aa: CARSPGTSGRRKEQFF
d_call: .; v_call: TRBV11-2; clone_size: few; j_call: TRBJ2-1; cdr3_nt: TGTGCCAGCAGCTTGGGGGCTAGCAGTGAGCAGTTCTTC; cdr3_aa: CASSLGASSEQFF
d_call: TRBD2; v_call: TRBV11-1; clone_size: .; j_call: TRBJ2-1; cdr3_nt: TGTGCCAGCAGCTTATACCCAGAGGTAGCGGGAGGAGAGTATGAGCAGTTCTTC; cdr3_aa: CASSLYPEVAGGEYEQFF
d_call: TRBD1; v_call: TRBV10-2; clone_size: once; j_call: TRBJ1-5; cdr3_nt: TGCGCCAGCAGCGAGGGACAGGGCAATCAGCCCCAGCATTTT; cdr3_aa: CASSEGQGNQPQHF
d_call: .; v_call: TRBV5-6; clone_size: .; j_call: TRBJ2-1; cdr3_nt: TGTGCCAGCAGTCCGATTAACAATGAGCAGTTCTTC; cdr3_aa: CASSPINNEQFF
d_call: .; v_call: TRBV5-4; clone_size: .; j_call: TRBJ2-1; cdr3_nt: TGTGCCAGCAGCCTGGCAGTAAATGAGCAGTTCTTC; cdr3_aa: CASSLAVNEQFF
d_call: TRBD2; v_call: TRBV10-3; clone_size: .; j_call: TRBJ2-1; cdr3_nt: TGTGCCACCAAGGGTCTAGCGGGAGCCTATGAGCAGTTCTTC; cdr3_aa: CATKGLAGAYEQFF
d_call: TRBD1; v_call: TRBV19; clone_size: .; j_call: TRBJ2-2; cdr3_nt: TGTGCCAGTACCCTCGTGCGTCCGGGACAGGGCTCCGGGGAGCTGTTTTTT; cdr3_aa: CASTLVRPGQGSGELFF
d_call: TRBD2; v_call: TRBV27; clone_size: once; j_call: TRBJ2-1; cdr3_nt: TGTGCCAGCAGCCGGACTAGCGGGAAGGGTGAGCAGTTCTTC; cdr3_aa: CASSRTSGKGEQFF
d_call: .; v_call: TRBV5-8; clone_size: .; j_call: TRBJ2-7; cdr3_nt: TGTGCCAGCAGCTTAAGGACTTATACGGGACGCGAGCAGTACTTC; cdr3_aa: CASSLRTYTGREQYF
d_call: TRBD2; v_call: TRBV5-6; clone_size: .; j_call: TRBJ2-1; cdr3_nt: TGTGCCAGCAGCGTAGCGGGAGTGTCCTACAATGAGCAGTTCTTC; cdr3_aa: CASSVAGVSYNEQFF
d_call: TRBD1; v_call: TRBV29-1; clone_size: .; j_call: TRBJ2-1; cdr3_nt: TGCAGCGTCGTGGGACAGGGTGGCAATGAGCAGTTCTTC; cdr3_aa: CSVVGQGGNEQFF
d_call: TRBD2; v_call: TRBV13; clone_size: .; j_call: TRBJ2-1; cdr3_nt: TGTGCCAGCAGCCAAACTAGCGGGAGCCCAATCTTTTTAAGTGAGCAGTTCTTC; cdr3_aa: CASSQTSGSPIFLSEQFF
d_call: .; v_call: TRBV9; clone_size: .; j_call: TRBJ1-2; cdr3_nt: TGTGCCAGCAGCGGAATAAGGGGGGACGGCTACACCTTC; cdr3_aa: CASSGIRGDGYTF
d_call: TRBD2; v_call: TRBV28; clone_size: .; j_call: TRBJ2-5; cdr3_nt: TGTGCCAGCCTAACTAGGGGAAGCGGGAGTTCTTATGAGCGAGAGACCCAGTACTTC; cdr3_aa: CASLTRGSGSSYERETQYF
d_call: .; v_call: TRBV5-4; clone_size: .; j_call: TRBJ1-2; cdr3_nt: TGTGCCAGCAGCTTGGAGCTCTGGGGCCGGTTTAAGAGCTACACCTTC; cdr3_aa: CASSLELWGRFKSYTF
d_call: .; v_call: TRBV29-1; clone_size: .; j_call: TRBJ1-2; cdr3_nt: TGCAGCGTTGAAGACCAAGGGGCTTACGGCTACACCTTC; cdr3_aa: CSVEDQGAYGYTF
d_call: .; v_call: TRBV4-1; clone_size: .; j_call: TRBJ2-7; cdr3_nt: TGCGCCAGCAGCCAAAAGGGTACCCCCCCCAACGAGCAGTACTTC; cdr3_aa: CASSQKGTPPNEQYF
d_call: .; v_call: TRBV19; clone_size: .; j_call: TRBJ1-5; cdr3_nt: TGTGCCAGTAGTATAGATCTGGAGGTCCCTGGTAAGTCAACAGATCAGCCCCAGCATTTT; cdr3_aa: CASSIDLEVPGKSTDQPQHF
d_call: .; v_call: TRBV9; clone_size: .; j_call: TRBJ1-2; cdr3_nt: TGTGCCAGCAGCGTAGATGCAGGGCTGGTTGATAATGGCTACACCTTC; cdr3_aa: CASSVDAGLVDNGYTF
d_call: TRBD2; v_call: TRBV30; clone_size: .; j_call: TRBJ2-1; cdr3_nt: TGTGCCTGGAGAGCCGGGACTAGCGGTTACAATGAGCAGTTCTTC; cdr3_aa: CAWRAGTSGYNEQFF
d_call: .; v_call: TRBV5-6; clone_size: .; j_call: TRBJ1-2; cdr3_nt: TGTGCCAGCAGCCAAGACAGCTATGGCTACACCTTC; cdr3_aa: CASSQDSYGYTF
d_call: .; v_call: TRBV7-8; clone_size: .; j_call: TRBJ2-7; cdr3_nt: TGTGCCAGCAGCGTATCCTGGACGGGGGAGCAGTACTTC; cdr3_aa: CASSVSWTGEQYF
d_call: .; v_call: TRBV27; clone_size: .; j_call: TRBJ1-3; cdr3_nt: TGTGCCAGCAGCCCTTTAGGCAGATTACTCTCTGGAAACACCATATATTTT; cdr3_aa: CASSPLGRLLSGNTIYF
d_call: .; v_call: TRBV5-4; clone_size: .; j_call: TRBJ1-1; cdr3_nt: TGTGCCAGTTCCCTCGGGCCGGGACAATTAACTGAAGCTTTCTTT; cdr3_aa: CASSLGPGQLTEAFF
d_call: .; v_call: TRBV27; clone_size: once; j_call: TRBJ1-1; cdr3_nt: TGTGCCAGCAGTTTGGGTTGGGAGAACACTGAAGCTTTCTTT; cdr3_aa: CASSLGWENTEAFF